A selection of T cell receptor beta chains follows, all from one sample in a study of blood T cell repertoires in COVID-19. Sequencing used immunoSEQ multiplex PCR; TCRdb keeps in-frame clones, though not all of them. The sample contains 50,000 to 65,000 clones, about 90% of which appear only once. Specimen: peripheral blood. The receptors were sampled from a woman aged 55-70 years with active or convalescent COVID-19. Both conserved end residues are part of each CDR3. The D gene is left open where the match is weak. The listing skips clone size in some rows; elsewhere it reads once, few, many or a size class.

clone_size d_call j_call v_call cdr3_aa cdr3_nt
- - TRBJ2-3 TRBV4-3 CASSQEVAITDTQYF TGCGCCAGCAGCCAAGAAGTAGCGATCACAGATACGCAGTATTTT
- - TRBJ2-2 TRBV5-1 CASSLAIANTGELFF TGCGCCAGCAGCTTGGCGATAGCGAACACCGGGGAGCTGTTTTTT
- - TRBJ1-6 TRBV30 CAWSSAGSNSPLHF TGTGCCTGGAGTTCGGCAGGCTCTAATTCACCCCTCCACTTT
- - TRBJ1-3 TRBV2 CASSVDLRDSGNTIYF TGTGCCAGCAGTGTGGACCTCAGGGACTCTGGAAACACCATATATTTT
- - TRBJ2-1 TRBV19 CASRWTLYNEQFF TGTGCCAGTAGATGGACTTTGTACAATGAGCAGTTCTTC
- - TRBJ1-1 TRBV30 CAGTPLFRVNTEAFF TGTGCCGGGACCCCTCTTTTCAGGGTGAACACTGAAGCTTTCTTT
once TRBD1 TRBJ1-2 TRBV28 CASSLGDRGYTNYGYTF TGTGCCAGCAGTTTGGGGGACAGGGGGTATACTAACTATGGCTACACCTTC
- - TRBJ1-2 TRBV7-2 CASSLGSGYTF TGTGCCAGCAGCTTGGGGAGCGGCTACACCTTC
- - TRBJ2-7 TRBV9 CASSVGRSLNYEQYF TGTGCCAGCAGCGTAGGGAGGAGCCTTAACTACGAGCAGTACTTC
- - TRBJ1-2 TRBV19 CASSGPDYGYTF TGTGCCAGTAGTGGGCCCGACTATGGCTACACCTTC
few - TRBJ1-5 TRBV24-1 CATSVRGNQPQHF TGTGCCACCAGTGTAAGGGGGAATCAGCCCCAGCATTTT
once TRBD2 TRBJ2-1 TRBV28 CASSRSSGASYNEQFF TGTGCCAGCAGTAGGTCTAGCGGGGCCTCCTACAATGAGCAGTTCTTC
- TRBD1 TRBJ2-2 TRBV6-5 CASIRTGFTGELFF TGTGCCAGCATCAGGACAGGGTTCACCGGGGAGCTGTTTTTT
- TRBD2 TRBJ2-7 TRBV7-3 CASSPRTSTTYEQYF TGTGCCAGCAGCCCGAGGACTAGCACGACCTACGAGCAGTACTTC
- - TRBJ2-1 TRBV6-2/TRBV6-3 CASSLWSYNEQFF TGTGCCAGCAGTTTATGGAGCTACAATGAGCAGTTCTTC
- TRBD1 TRBJ2-1 TRBV9 CASSTAPGTGPYNEQFF TGTGCCAGCAGCACCGCGCCCGGGACAGGACCCTACAATGAGCAGTTCTTC
- TRBD1 TRBJ1-2 TRBV3-1/TRBV3-2 CASSSGDRATGDGYTF TGTGCCAGCAGCTCAGGGGACAGGGCCACCGGGGATGGCTACACCTTC
- TRBD2 TRBJ2-7 TRBV3-1/TRBV3-2 CASSPAGTSGIYEQYF TGTGCCAGCAGCCCCGCCGGGACTAGCGGGATCTACGAGCAGTACTTC
once TRBD1 TRBJ1-1 TRBV4-3 CASSQDRDRGRTEAFF TGCGCCAGCAGCCAAGATCGGGACAGGGGACGCACTGAAGCTTTCTTT
- TRBD1 TRBJ1-5 TRBV24-1 CATGGTGDQPQHF TGTGCCACCGGCGGGACAGGGGATCAGCCCCAGCATTTT
- TRBD1 TRBJ1-2 TRBV27 CASSFGQGNYGYTF TGTGCCAGCAGTTTCGGACAGGGAAACTATGGCTACACCTTC
- TRBD2 TRBJ2-7 TRBV28 CASSLVLAGTSYEQYF TGTGCCAGCAGTTTGGTCCTAGCGGGAACCTCCTACGAGCAGTACTTC
- - TRBJ1-2 TRBV7-2 CASSLPGSLYGYTF TGTGCCAGCAGCTTACCGGGTAGCCTCTATGGCTACACCTTC
- TRBD2 TRBJ2-1 TRBV11-3 CASSLETSGGYNEQFF TGTGCCAGCAGCTTAGAGACTAGCGGGGGTTACAATGAGCAGTTCTTC
- - TRBJ2-2 TRBV28 CASSSLRDSFTGELFF TGTGCCAGCAGTTCTCTCCGGGACTCTTTCACCGGGGAGCTGTTTTTT
- - TRBJ1-3 TRBV24-1 CATSDLHQGNTIYF TGTGCCACCAGTGATTTGCACCAGGGAAACACCATATATTTT
- TRBD1 TRBJ1-2 TRBV9 CASSAPLWDRGGYTF TGTGCCAGCAGCGCCCCCCTATGGGACAGGGGTGGCTACACCTTC
- - TRBJ1-2 TRBV28 CASSLSGGGYTF TGTGCCAGCAGTTTATCTGGAGGTGGCTACACCTTC
- - TRBJ1-5 TRBV28 CASNLAPSNQPQHF TGTGCCAGCAATTTGGCCCCAAGCAATCAGCCCCAGCATTTT
- TRBD1 TRBJ2-5 TRBV29-1 CSVADRGETQYF TGCAGCGTTGCGGACAGGGGAGAGACCCAGTACTTC
- - TRBJ1-6 TRBV4-2 CASSQGLQGAPLHF TGTGCCAGCAGCCAAGGATTACAGGGTGCACCCCTCCACTTT
- - TRBJ2-7 TRBV27 CASRGPGSNEQYF TGTGCCAGCAGAGGGCCAGGGTCCAACGAGCAGTACTTC
- - TRBJ1-2 TRBV5-1 CASSLAQVGYGYTF TGCGCCAGCAGCTTGGCGCAGGTTGGCTATGGCTACACCTTC
- - TRBJ1-6 TRBV30 CAWSVNQGSPLHF TGTGCCTGGAGTGTAAACCAGGGGTCACCCCTCCACTTT
- TRBD1 TRBJ1-4 TRBV20-1 CSASRRDRDEKLFF TGCAGTGCTAGTAGGCGGGACAGGGATGAAAAACTGTTTTTT
- - TRBJ1-3 TRBV6-9 CASSYSKGGPGNTIYF TGTGCCAGCAGTTATTCGAAGGGAGGCCCCGGAAACACCATATATTTT
- - TRBJ2-7 TRBV6-5 CASMFGLRTYEQYF TGTGCCAGCATGTTTGGCTTGAGGACCTACGAGCAGTACTTC
- TRBD2 TRBJ2-1 TRBV6-5 CASSLLASGGNEQFF TGTGCCAGCTCCCTACTGGCTAGCGGGGGCAATGAGCAGTTCTTC
- - TRBJ1-6 TRBV14 CASSQPWEGSPLHF TGTGCCAGCAGCCAACCCTGGGAGGGTTCACCCCTCCACTTT
once - TRBJ1-2 TRBV5-1 CASGGAYGYTF TGCGCCAGCGGCGGAGCCTATGGCTACACCTTC
few TRBD1 TRBJ2-7 TRBV12-3/TRBV12-4 CASRTDRGRQYF TGTGCCAGCAGAACGGACAGGGGGCGGCAGTACTTC
- - TRBJ2-5 TRBV4-1 CASSQNEAEKETQYF TGCGCCAGCAGCCAAAACGAAGCGGAGAAAGAGACCCAGTACTTC
- TRBD1 TRBJ1-1 TRBV3-1/TRBV3-2 CASSLGQGQTEAFF TGTGCCAGCAGCCTAGGACAGGGGCAGACTGAAGCTTTCTTT
- - TRBJ1-5 TRBV2 CASSDRGGWNQPQHF TGTGCCAGCAGTGACAGAGGTGGATGGAATCAGCCCCAGCATTTT
- - TRBJ2-7 TRBV5-1 CASTSFGWPTYEQYF TGCGCCAGCACTTCGTTCGGGTGGCCAACCTACGAGCAGTACTTC
- - TRBJ1-2 TRBV6-4 CASRGDISEGNYGYTF TGTGCCAGCAGGGGGGACATCTCAGAGGGGAACTATGGCTACACCTTC
- TRBD1 TRBJ2-7 TRBV3-1/TRBV3-2 CASSQASTGVEQYF TGTGCCAGCAGCCAAGCTAGTACAGGGGTCGAGCAGTACTTC
- - TRBJ2-1 TRBV6-4 CASSITGVSYNEQFF TGTGCCAGCAGTATAACGGGAGTCTCCTACAATGAGCAGTTCTTC
- - TRBJ1-2 TRBV7-2 CASSLAVQDTDYGYTF TGTGCCAGCAGCTTAGCTGTACAGGACACGGACTATGGCTACACCTTC
- TRBD1 TRBJ1-6 TRBV3-1/TRBV3-2 CASSQWGQGKRAHSPLHF TGTGCCAGCAGCCAATGGGGACAGGGGAAAAGAGCTCATTCACCCCTCCACTTT
- - TRBJ2-3 TRBV3-1/TRBV3-2 CASRDSSTDTQYF TGTGCCAGCAGAGACTCCAGCACAGATACGCAGTATTTT
- - TRBJ2-3 TRBV9 CASGRLLDTDTQYF TGTGCCAGCGGGCGTCTCCTCGACACAGATACGCAGTATTTT
- - TRBJ1-1 TRBV7-9 CASSLQDTEAFF TGTGCCAGCAGCTTACAGGACACTGAAGCTTTCTTT
- - TRBJ1-2 TRBV29-1 CSVLGLSGLGGYTF TGCAGCGTTTTGGGACTCAGCGGCTTAGGTGGCTACACCTTC
few - TRBJ1-5 TRBV3-1/TRBV3-2 CASSPTGGLGQPQHF TGTGCCAGCAGCCCGACCGGGGGTTTAGGTCAGCCCCAGCATTTT